The rows below give T cell receptor beta chains drawn from one sample of a study of Graves' ophthalmopathy and Graves' hyperthyroidism. TCRdb reanalysed the multiplex PCR reads using MiXCR and keeps one entry per CDR3 protein. The sample includes 150,000 to 200,000 distinct CDR3 sequences, 30% to 45% of them seen just once. The specimen was peripheral blood. The receptors were sampled from a man aged 30 to 45 with Graves' ophthalmopathy. CDR3s include the opening cysteine and the closing phenylalanine or tryptophan. D genes are given only for firm matches. The size field is filled for only some rows; it gives once, few, many or a size class.

size,V,D,J,DNA,CDR3
NA,TRBV12-3/TRBV12-4,NA,TRBJ2-7,TGTGCCAGCAGCCCAGACAGCCACGAGCAGTACTTC,CASSPDSHEQYF
many,TRBV6-2/TRBV6-3,NA,TRBJ2-6,TGTGCCAGCAGTTCCACAGGCTTGTCTGGGGCCAACGTCCTGACTTTC,CASSSTGLSGANVLTF
many,TRBV28,TRBD1,TRBJ1-3,TGTGCCAGCACAGGGGGCGTTGGAAACACCATATATTTT,CASTGGVGNTIYF
many,TRBV19,NA,TRBJ2-7,TGTGCCAGTAGTATAGATCTGATCGGCTACGAGCAGTACTTC,CASSIDLIGYEQYF
NA,TRBV12-3/TRBV12-4,NA,TRBJ1-2,TGTGCCAGCAGTTCTTTCCCTGGAGGATATGGCTACACCTTC,CASSSFPGGYGYTF
NA,TRBV5-1,TRBD1,TRBJ2-7,TGCGCCAGCAGCACGACAGGGTACGAGCAGTACTTC,CASSTTGYEQYF
NA,TRBV27,NA,TRBJ2-7,TGTGCCAGCAGTTGGGCGGCGGGACCGTACGAGCAGTACTTC,CASSWAAGPYEQYF
NA,TRBV11-1,NA,TRBJ2-5,TGTGCCAGCAGCTATAGCAGGGGAAAAGGAGAGACCCAGTACTTC,CASSYSRGKGETQYF
many,TRBV7-6,TRBD1,TRBJ2-7,TGTGCCAGCAGCCCCACAGGGGGCGAGCAGTACTTC,CASSPTGGEQYF
NA,TRBV27,NA,TRBJ1-5,TGTGCCAGCAGTTTATCTCGTGTCGGAGGCAATCAGCCCCAGCATTTT,CASSLSRVGGNQPQHF
NA,TRBV29-1,TRBD2,TRBJ2-5,TGCAGCGTTGATAGCAGCGGGATTGTTGAGACCCAGTACTTC,CSVDSSGIVETQYF
many,TRBV27,NA,TRBJ2-7,TGTGCCAGCAGTTACGACGAGACCTACGAGCAGTACTTC,CASSYDETYEQYF
once,TRBV6-1,NA,TRBJ1-5,TGTGCCAGTCACTCCCGGGACCATCACAATCAGCCCCAGCATTTT,CASHSRDHHNQPQHF
NA,TRBV6-2/TRBV6-3,NA,TRBJ1-2,TGTGCCAGCAGTTACTCGACTCCGAGCTATGGCTACACCTTC,CASSYSTPSYGYTF
NA,TRBV11-2,TRBD1,TRBJ1-2,TGTGCCAGCAGCCCACAACAGGGGTTCCCTAACTATGGCTACACCTTC,CASSPQQGFPNYGYTF
NA,TRBV12-5,TRBD1,TRBJ1-1,TGTGCTAGTGGAAGACAGGGATTGCCGGCTTTCTTT,CASGRQGLPAFF
NA,TRBV6-1,TRBD2,TRBJ2-7,TGTGCCAGCACCAAGGGTTTGGTGCTAGCGGGAGTCCACGAGCAGTACTTC,CASTKGLVLAGVHEQYF
many,TRBV12-3/TRBV12-4,NA,TRBJ1-1,TGTGCCAGCAGTTCGCCGTACACTGAAGCTTTCTTT,CASSSPYTEAFF
many,TRBV10-3,NA,TRBJ2-7,TGTGCCATCAGTGACGGGTTTGCGGGCTACGAGCAGTACTTC,CAISDGFAGYEQYF
many,TRBV27,TRBD1,TRBJ2-4,TGTGCCAGCAGTACGCGGACAGGGGGCGGGAACATTCAGTACTTC,CASSTRTGGGNIQYF
NA,TRBV12-3/TRBV12-4,NA,TRBJ2-7,TGTGCCAGCAGTCAACTAGAAGGACAGTCCTACGAGCAGTACTTC,CASSQLEGQSYEQYF
many,TRBV4-3,TRBD2,TRBJ2-7,TGCGCCAGCAGCCGCGGGAGGAGTCAGTACGAGCAGTACTTC,CASSRGRSQYEQYF